Listed here are 18 T cell receptor beta chains from one sample, sequenced in a study of T cell responses to AZD1222 COVID-19 vaccine. Profiling relied on immunoSEQ multiplex PCR, and the TCRdb table lists in-frame clones only, not all of them. The table records 150,000 or so clones, about 93% of them present only once. The sample was peripheral blood, taken on day 0 of AZD1222 vaccination. Every receptor here comes from an adult in good health.

J is TRBJ1-3 and V is TRBV19; D not resolved. The CDR3 is made up of 14 amino acids. V shed 3 bases and J shed 4 bases, with 10 bases lying between them. Per germline, CDR1 LNHDA and CDR2 SQIVND (reference sequence). The CDR3 coding sequence is TGTGCCAGTAGTATGACGACATTCGGAAACACCATATATTTT. Translating it yields CASSMTTFGNTIYF.

V is TRBV4-1 and J is TRBJ2-2, with D unclear. CDR1 is MGHRA and CDR2 is YSYEKL in the germline V gene. The CDR3 is made up of 17 amino acids. Trimming stripped 1 base from V and 7 bases from J, with 19 bases between. The CDR3 DNA sequence: TGCGCCAGCAGCCAAGCGCGGCTCGAGTATGATGTCGGGGAGCTGTTTTTT. Protein product: CASSQARLEYDVGELFF.

The rearrangement links TRBV20-1 to TRBJ1-5; D not certain. The germline CDR1 and CDR2 sequences are DFQATT and SNEGSKA (reference sequence). Trimming took 5 bases from V and 4 from J, leaving 3 bases between them. CDR3 length: 10 residues. For the CDR3, the DNA is TGCAGTGCTGGGAATCAGCCCCAGCATTTT. It encodes CSAGNQPQHF.

The V and J genes are TRBV4-3 and TRBJ2-1, with D uncertain. Per the germline V gene, CDR1 is LGHNA and CDR2 is YSLEER. V lost 0 bases and J lost 1, with 10 bases in between. The CDR3 loop spans 16 amino acids. The CDR3 DNA follows: TGCGCCAGCAGCCAAGAAGCAGCATCGTCCTACAATGAGCAGTTCTTC. Translated: CASSQEAASSYNEQFF.

The chain combines TRBV4-1 with TRBJ1-1; a possible D gene is TRBD1 (6 bases). Germline lookup yields CDR1 MGHRA and CDR2 YSYEKL. The germline V and J ends were trimmed by 1 base and 0 bases, with 12 bases remaining between them. This CDR3 has 16 residues. This CDR3 is CASSQGWTALNTEAFF. CDR3 nucleotides: TGCGCCAGCAGCCAAGGCTGGACAGCCTTGAACACTGAAGCTTTCTTT.

The rearrangement uses TRBV5-4 and TRBJ2-3, with D possibly TRBD1 on 7 matching bases. Germline CDR1 is SGHNT and CDR2 is YYREEE (reference sequence). V was shortened by 0 bases and J by 2 bases, with 13 bases between the two germline ends. The CDR3 covers 16 residues. The CDR3 spells CASSLDRGGLTDTQYF. The CDR3 region has the DNA TGTGCCAGCAGCTTGGACAGGGGAGGTCTCACAGATACGCAGTATTTT.

The rearrangement joins TRBV7-9 to TRBJ1-4; a possible D gene is TRBD1 (6 bases). This CDR3 contains 14 residues. V lost 7 bases to trimming and J lost 5 bases, with 14 bases between them. Germline CDR1 SEHNR, CDR2 FQNEAQ (reference sequence). CDR3 in amino acids: CASTEDSNNEKLFF. CDR3 bases: TGTGCCAGCACCGAGGACAGCAACAATGAAAAACTGTTTTTT.

The rearrangement uses TRBV7-2 and TRBJ2-1; TRBD2 agrees at 7 bases. The CDR3 is 13 residues long. The germline CDR1 and CDR2 sequences are SGHTA and FQGNSA. Trimming cost V 5 bases and J 8 bases; bases outside gene matches: 6. The CDR3 spells CASSGRLAHEQFF. The CDR3 nucleotides are TGTGCCAGCAGCGGACGACTAGCACATGAGCAGTTCTTC.

The CDR3 spells CASSGGRGKAELFF. The CDR3 nucleotides are TGCGCCAGCAGCGGGGGACGGGGGAAAGCGGAGCTGTTTTTT. The rearrangement joins TRBV10-1 to TRBJ2-2, with TRBD2 as a possible D gene (6 bases). The CDR3 runs 14 residues. Trimming stripped 6 bases from V and 10 bases from J, with 18 bases between. CDR1 and CDR2 from the germline V gene are WNHNN and SYGVQD (reference sequence).

The chain joins TRBV27 to TRBJ2-7; D may be TRBD1 (6 bases). V lost 7 bases and J lost 3, with 16 bases in between. Germline V lookup: CDR1 MNHEY, CDR2 SMNVEV (reference sequence). The CDR3 is 14 residues long. DNA of the CDR3: TGTGCCAGCAAATCCAACAGGGATTACTACGAGCAGTACTTC. Translating gives CASKSNRDYYEQYF.

The table lists this clone with a count of one. This rearrangement joins TRBV6-1 to TRBJ1-6; weak D call: TRBD1 (6 bases). CDR1 is MNHNS, CDR2 SASEGT, per germline. V was trimmed by 1 base and J by 7 bases, leaving 11 bases between them. The CDR3 spans 15 residues. The CDR3 DNA reads TGTGCCAGCAGTGAAGGACAGGCCGCCAATTCACCCCTCCACTTT. This codes for CASSEGQAANSPLHF.

The V and J genes are TRBV18 and TRBJ2-6; 8 nucleotides line up with TRBD1. This CDR3 is 17 amino acids long. The V gene end was trimmed by 3 bases and the J gene end by 0 bases; junction bases not matched to a gene: 4. The germline gives CDR1 KGHSH, CDR2 LQKENI. In nucleotides, the CDR3 is TGTGCCAGCTCACCGGGACAGGTCACCTCTGGGGCCAACGTCCTGACTTTC. Translation gives CASSPGQVTSGANVLTF.

The chain is built from TRBV28 and TRBJ2-3; 7 bases are shared with TRBD2. Trimming removed 7 bases from V and 3 bases from J; junction bases left unmatched: 10. The CDR3 is made up of 15 amino acids. The germline gives CDR1 MDHEN, CDR2 SYDVKM. CDR3 loop: CASTPGAGETDTQYF. CDR3 coding DNA: TGTGCCAGCACCCCCGGTGCGGGAGAGACAGATACGCAGTATTTT.

The V call is TRBV4-3, the J call TRBJ2-5; 13 bases match TRBD2. CDR1 and CDR2 from the germline V gene are LGHNA and YSLEER. The CDR3 is 15 amino acids. V lost 3 bases and J lost 5; bases outside the gene matches: 3. This CDR3 reads CASSQGLAGTETQYF. CDR3 nucleotide sequence: TGCGCCAGCAGCCAGGGACTAGCGGGAACGGAGACCCAGTACTTC.

The rearrangement uses TRBV28 and TRBJ2-7; D unresolved. The CDR3 has 14 residues. Germline V gene sequence: CDR1 MDHEN, CDR2 SYDVKM. Trimming left V 6 bases short and J 4 bases short, with 16 bases between. The CDR3 DNA reads as TGTGCCAGCAGCAAGTCGGCTATCCGGTACGAGCAGTACTTC. Translation: CASSKSAIRYEQYF.

This chain joins TRBV6-2 or TRBV6-3 and TRBJ2-3; TRBD2 agrees at 9 bases. The trim removed 2 bases at V and 3 bases at J, leaving 9 bases unmatched. There are 17 residues in the CDR3. Looked up from germline, CDR1 is MNHEY and CDR2 is SVGEGT. This chain's CDR3 is CASSYPIAGAGTDTQYF. DNA of the CDR3: TGTGCCAGCAGTTACCCTATAGCGGGAGCGGGAACAGATACGCAGTATTTT.

This clone has only one observation. The chain joins TRBV28 to TRBJ2-1; D ambiguous. The length of the CDR3 is 12 residues. Per the germline V gene, CDR1 is MDHEN and CDR2 is SYDVKM. V lost 6 bases and J lost 7, with 10 bases in between. The CDR3 loop is CASSYVRNEQFF. The CDR3 nucleotides are TGTGCCAGCAGCTACGTTAGGAATGAGCAGTTCTTC.

The chain combines TRBV6-2 or TRBV6-3 with TRBJ1-2, with 9 positions matching TRBD1. V was pared by 2 bases and J by 7 bases, with 14 bases of the junction left unmatched. The CDR3 sequence is 17 residues long. The V gene's germline CDR1 is MNHEY and CDR2 SVGEGT. CDR3 amino acids: CASSYPSTGGNDFGYTF. The CDR3, as DNA: TGTGCCAGCAGTTACCCCTCTACAGGGGGCAATGATTTTGGCTACACCTTC.